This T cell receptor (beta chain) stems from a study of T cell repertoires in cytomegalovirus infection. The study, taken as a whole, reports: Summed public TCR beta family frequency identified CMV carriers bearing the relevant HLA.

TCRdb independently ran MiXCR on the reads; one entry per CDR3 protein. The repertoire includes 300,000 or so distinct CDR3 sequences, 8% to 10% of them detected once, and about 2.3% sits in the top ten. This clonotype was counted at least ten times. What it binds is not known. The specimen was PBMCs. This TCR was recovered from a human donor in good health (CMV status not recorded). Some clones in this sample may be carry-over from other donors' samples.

The CDR3 protein is CASSYRTGVADTQYF. CDR3 nucleotides: TGTGCCAGCAGTTACCGGACAGGGGTGGCAGATACGCAGTATTTT. The chain carries TRBV7-8 and TRBJ2-3, with TRBD1 matching 9 bases. Per germline, CDR1 SGHVS and CDR2 FQNEAQ. This CDR3 is 15 amino acids long. V trimming: 6 bases; J trimming: 4 bases; junction bases outside the gene matches: 8.